Listed below are T cell receptor beta chains from one sample, sequenced in a study of T-cell reconstitution after alpha-beta-depleted transplantation in children. Using its own MiXCR run on the PCR reads, TCRdb lists one record per CDR3 protein. The repertoire holds over 200,000 distinct CDR3 sequences, with around 8.4% as singletons. Sequenced material: PBMCs, mostly from graft donor cells, taken 360 days after TCRalphabeta/CD19-depleted stem cell transplant. All receptors derive from a male patient between 2 and 10 years old who had a stem cell transplant for acute myeloid leukemia, so the T cells may come from the graft donor. The CDR3 runs from the conserved cysteine through the conserved F or W. A D gene is named only where the DNA matches it firmly. Size is omitted from some rows. Given values are once, few, many or a class for expanded clones.

TRBJ2-3	.	TRBV20-1	many	CSAPRVLSTDTQYF	TGCAGTGCCCCGAGGGTTTTGAGCACAGATACGCAGTATTTT
TRBJ1-3	TRBD1	TRBV12-3/TRBV12-4	few	CASRDDRAGNTIYF	TGTGCCAGCAGAGATGACAGGGCTGGAAACACCATATATTTT
TRBJ2-2	.	TRBV18	few	CASSAPSRELFF	TGTGCCAGCTCTGCCCCTTCGAGGGAGCTGTTTTTT
TRBJ2-1	.	TRBV7-2	.	CASSLVERVEQFF	TGTGCCAGCAGCCTCGTTGAGCGGGTAGAGCAGTTCTTC
TRBJ2-1	.	TRBV7-2	.	CASSLSPAGTGNEQFF	TGTGCCAGCAGCTTATCCCCAGCGGGTACAGGGAATGAGCAGTTCTTC
TRBJ1-6	.	TRBV12-3/TRBV12-4	many	CASSWGNSPLHF	TGTGCCAGCAGTTGGGGGAATTCACCCCTCCACTTT
TRBJ2-3	.	TRBV3-1	.	CASSQVLANTQYF	TGTGCCAGCAGCCAAGTGCTAGCGAATACGCAGTATTTT
TRBJ2-1	TRBD1	TRBV3-1	few	CASSRGQARNEQFF	TGTGCCAGCAGCCGGGGACAGGCGAGGAATGAGCAGTTCTTC
TRBJ2-2	.	TRBV12-3/TRBV12-4	many	CASSSGPTNTGELFF	TGTGCCAGCAGTTCAGGACCGACAAACACCGGGGAGCTGTTTTTT
TRBJ1-5	TRBD1	TRBV20-1	.	CSALQGAGVNQPQHF	TGCAGTGCTCTACAGGGGGCAGGGGTTAATCAGCCCCAGCATTTT
TRBJ2-1	.	TRBV3-1	few	CASSQTGNSYNEQFF	TGTGCCAGCAGTCAGACCGGGAATTCCTACAATGAGCAGTTCTTC
TRBJ2-1	.	TRBV4-2	few	CASRPIGGANNEQFF	TGTGCCAGCAGGCCCATCGGAGGGGCAAACAATGAGCAGTTCTTC
TRBJ2-1	TRBD2	TRBV6-1	few	CASSPLSGRGGDSYNEQFF	TGTGCCAGCAGCCCTTTAAGCGGGAGAGGTGGAGACTCCTACAATGAGCAGTTCTTC
TRBJ2-1	.	TRBV7-2	many	CASSPQGYNEQFF	TGTGCCAGCAGCCCCCAGGGATACAATGAGCAGTTCTTC
TRBJ2-2	.	TRBV6-1	many	CASSRGANTGELFF	TGTGCCAGCAGCAGGGGGGCGAACACCGGGGAGCTGTTTTTT
TRBJ2-3	.	TRBV12-3/TRBV12-4	many	CASSTTRLADTQYF	TGTGCCAGCAGTACTACTCGACTAGCAGATACGCAGTATTTT
TRBJ2-2	.	TRBV4-3	many	CASSQDGGANTGELFF	TGCGCCAGCAGCCAAGATGGCGGAGCGAACACCGGGGAGCTGTTTTTT
TRBJ2-2	TRBD2	TRBV3-1	many	CASRGWEGAGELFF	TGTGCCAGCAGGGGCTGGGAGGGCGCCGGGGAGCTGTTTTTT
TRBJ2-5	TRBD1	TRBV7-6	many	CASSPQGKETQYF	TGTGCCAGCAGCCCACAGGGGAAAGAGACCCAGTACTTC
TRBJ2-1	TRBD2	TRBV10-3	.	CAISSSGIRSEQFF	TGTGCCATCAGCTCTAGCGGGATACGCAGTGAGCAGTTCTTC
TRBJ1-5	.	TRBV19	many	CASSIRRSWPQHF	TGTGCCAGTAGTATTCGGCGCTCGTGGCCCCAGCATTTT
TRBJ2-2	TRBD2	TRBV29-1	few	CSGGLAGTGELFF	TGCAGCGGCGGACTAGCGGGCACCGGGGAGCTGTTTTTT
TRBJ2-7	TRBD1	TRBV7-9	.	CASSWGQGSSYEQYF	TGTGCCAGCAGCTGGGGACAGGGTAGCTCCTACGAGCAGTACTTC
TRBJ2-2	TRBD1	TRBV5-5	few	CASSLGPQGVLNTGELFF	TGTGCCAGCAGCTTGGGTCCCCAGGGGGTCCTCAACACCGGGGAGCTGTTTTTT
TRBJ1-3	TRBD1	TRBV6-5	many	CASSYAGTGSGNTIYF	TGTGCCAGCAGTTACGCGGGGACAGGGTCTGGAAACACCATATATTTT